This section outlines one T cell receptor beta chain sequence together with its context. Sequencing used immunoSEQ multiplex PCR; TCRdb keeps in-frame clones, though not all of them. The repertoire holds 110,000 to 150,000 clones, with around 86% as singletons. This sample stems from a study of blood T cell repertoires in COVID-19. All enrollees were about 18 to 89 years old and from roughly 22 US areas. Cohort 3 recovered donors had two negative PCRs, clearance, or symptom resolution. Between the trimmed V and J ends, which lost 1 base and 0 bases, there was a span of 19 bases. CDR3 size: 19 residues. Germline V CDR1 and CDR2: SGHTA, FQGNSA.

This TCR was recovered from a man aged 45 to 65 who had recovered from COVID-19. This chain joins TRBV7-2 and TRBJ2-1; a weak D match, TRBD2 (7 bases). The source material was PBMCs or T cells enriched from blood (not recorded which). The DNA of the CDR3 is TGTGCCAGCAGCTTAGTTCAGGGGAGGGAAGGATTCTCCTACAATGAGCAGTTCTTC. Translation gives CASSLVQGREGFSYNEQFF.